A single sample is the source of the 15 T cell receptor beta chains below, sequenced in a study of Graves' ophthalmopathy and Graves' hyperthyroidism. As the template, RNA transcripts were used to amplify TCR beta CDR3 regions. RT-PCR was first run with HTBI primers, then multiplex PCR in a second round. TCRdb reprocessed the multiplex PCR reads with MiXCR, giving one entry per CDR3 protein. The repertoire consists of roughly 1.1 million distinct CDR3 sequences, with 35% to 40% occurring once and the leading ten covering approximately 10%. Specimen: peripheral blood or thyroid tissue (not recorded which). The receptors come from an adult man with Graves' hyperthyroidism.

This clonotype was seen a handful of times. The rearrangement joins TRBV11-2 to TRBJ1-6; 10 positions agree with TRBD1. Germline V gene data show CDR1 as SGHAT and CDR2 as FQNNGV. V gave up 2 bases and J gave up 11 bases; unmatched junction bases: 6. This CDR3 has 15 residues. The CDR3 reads CASSLSLGQGTPLHF. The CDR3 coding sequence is TGTGCCAGCAGCTTATCTTTGGGACAGGGGACACCCCTCCACTTT. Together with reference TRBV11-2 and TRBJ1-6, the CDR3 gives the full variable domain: EAGVAQSPRYKIIEKRQSVAFWCNPISGHATLYWYQQILGQGPKLLIQFQNNGVVDDSQLPKDRFSAERLKGVDSTLKIQPAKLEDSAVYLCASSLSLGQGTPLHFGNGTRLTVT.

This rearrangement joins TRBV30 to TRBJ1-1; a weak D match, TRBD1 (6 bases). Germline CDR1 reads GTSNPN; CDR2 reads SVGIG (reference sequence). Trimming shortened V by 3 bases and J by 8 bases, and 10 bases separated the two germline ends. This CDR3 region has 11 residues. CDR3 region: CAWRQGAEAFF. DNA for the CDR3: TGTGCCTGGAGACAGGGAGCAGAAGCTTTCTTT.

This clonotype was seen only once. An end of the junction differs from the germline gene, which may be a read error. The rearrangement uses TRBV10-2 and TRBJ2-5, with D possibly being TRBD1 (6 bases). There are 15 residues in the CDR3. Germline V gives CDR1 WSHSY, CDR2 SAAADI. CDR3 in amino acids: CASSPRQVYQETQYF. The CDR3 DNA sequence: TGTGCCAGCAGTCCCCGACAGGTATACCAAGAGACCCAGTACTTC.

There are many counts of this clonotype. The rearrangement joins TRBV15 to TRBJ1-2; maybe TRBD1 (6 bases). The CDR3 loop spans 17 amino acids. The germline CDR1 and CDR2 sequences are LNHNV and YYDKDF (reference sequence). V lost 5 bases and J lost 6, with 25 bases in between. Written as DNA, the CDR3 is TGTGCCACCAGCGGCCCGACCCGGGTGACAGGTGATAATGGCTACACCTTC. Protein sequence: CATSGPTRVTGDNGYTF.

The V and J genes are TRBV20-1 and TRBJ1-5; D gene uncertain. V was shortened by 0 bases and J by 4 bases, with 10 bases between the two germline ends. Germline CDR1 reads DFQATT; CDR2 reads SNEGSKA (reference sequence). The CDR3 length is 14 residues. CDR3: CSARDFRRNQPQHF. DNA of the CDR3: TGCAGTGCTAGAGATTTCAGGCGGAATCAGCCCCAGCATTTT.

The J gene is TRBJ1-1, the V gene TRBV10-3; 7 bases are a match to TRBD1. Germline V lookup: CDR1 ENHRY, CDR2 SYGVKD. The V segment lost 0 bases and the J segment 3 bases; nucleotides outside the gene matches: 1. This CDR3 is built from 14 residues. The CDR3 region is CAISESQGHTEAFF. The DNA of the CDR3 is TGTGCCATCAGTGAGTCACAGGGGCACACTGAAGCTTTCTTT.

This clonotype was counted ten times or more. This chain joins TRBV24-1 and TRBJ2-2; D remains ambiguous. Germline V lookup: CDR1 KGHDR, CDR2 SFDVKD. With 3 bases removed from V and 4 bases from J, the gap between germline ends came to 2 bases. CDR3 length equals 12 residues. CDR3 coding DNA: TGTGCCACCAGTGATCTCACCGGGGAGCTGTTTTTT. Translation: CATSDLTGELFF.

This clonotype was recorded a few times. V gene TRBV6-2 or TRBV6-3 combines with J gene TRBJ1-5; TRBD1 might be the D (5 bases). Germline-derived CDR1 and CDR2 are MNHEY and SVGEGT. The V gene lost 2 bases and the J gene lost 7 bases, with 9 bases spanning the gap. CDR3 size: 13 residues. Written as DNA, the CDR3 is TGTGCCAGCAGTTACGGGGGTTGGCAGCCCCAGCATTTT. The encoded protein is CASSYGGWQPQHF.

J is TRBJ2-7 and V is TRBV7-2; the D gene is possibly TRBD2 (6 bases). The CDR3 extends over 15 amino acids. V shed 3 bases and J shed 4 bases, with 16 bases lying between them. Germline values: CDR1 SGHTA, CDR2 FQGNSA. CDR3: CASSLSAGGVYEQYF. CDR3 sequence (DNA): TGTGCCAGCAGCTTGAGCGCTGGCGGGGTATACGAGCAGTACTTC.

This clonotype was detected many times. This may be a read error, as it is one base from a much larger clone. The CDR3 bases are TGTGCCAGCAGCTCCACCCGGGGGACGAACACTGAAGCTTTCTTT. Its translation: CASSSTRGTNTEAFF. V is TRBV11-2 and J is TRBJ1-1; perhaps TRBD1 as D (5 bases). Germline CDR1 is SGHAT and CDR2 is FQNNGV. V lost 4 bases to trimming and J lost 1 base, with 13 bases between them. The CDR3 covers 15 residues.

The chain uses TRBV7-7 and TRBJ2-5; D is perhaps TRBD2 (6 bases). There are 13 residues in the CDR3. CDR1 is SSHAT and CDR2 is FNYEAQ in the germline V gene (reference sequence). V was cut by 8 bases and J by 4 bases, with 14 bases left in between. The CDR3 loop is CASVDRGGETQYF. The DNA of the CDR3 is TGTGCCAGCGTTGACCGGGGAGGAGAGACCCAGTACTTC.

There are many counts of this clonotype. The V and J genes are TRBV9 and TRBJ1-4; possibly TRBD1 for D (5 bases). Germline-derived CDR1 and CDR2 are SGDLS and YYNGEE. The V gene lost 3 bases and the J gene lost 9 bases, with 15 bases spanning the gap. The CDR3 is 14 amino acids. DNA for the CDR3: TGTGCCAGCAGCGGCTTAGGGGCTACCAAAAAACTGTTTTTT. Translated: CASSGLGATKKLFF.

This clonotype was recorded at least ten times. CDR3 bases: TGTGCCAGTAGTAAAGGCAGACTCTACGAGCAGTACTTC. Protein: CASSKGRLYEQYF. The gene calls are TRBV19 and TRBJ2-7, with D uncertain. The CDR3 runs to 13 residues. Trimming pared 4 bases from V and 3 bases from J, leaving 10 bases between. Germline V gives CDR1 LNHDA, CDR2 SQIVND (reference sequence).

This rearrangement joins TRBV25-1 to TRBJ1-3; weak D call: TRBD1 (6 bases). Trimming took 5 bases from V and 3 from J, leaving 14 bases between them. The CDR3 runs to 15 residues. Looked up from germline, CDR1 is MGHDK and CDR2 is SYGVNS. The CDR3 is CASSPRTANGNTIYF. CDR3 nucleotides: TGTGCCAGCAGTCCCCGGACAGCCAATGGAAACACCATATATTTT.

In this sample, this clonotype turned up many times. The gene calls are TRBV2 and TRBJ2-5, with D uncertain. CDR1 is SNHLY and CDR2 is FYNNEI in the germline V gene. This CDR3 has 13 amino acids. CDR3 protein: CANSRVYQETQYF. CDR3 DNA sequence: TGTGCTAATTCGCGCGTGTACCAAGAGACCCAGTACTTC.